This T cell receptor beta chain was sequenced in a study of CD8+CD57+ T cells in acquired aplastic anemia. Regarding the study as a whole: Researchers report that around 30 CD8+ CDR3 sequences appeared in both patients and controls.

The TCR beta profiling, which covered VDJ combination and CDR3 sequence, was carried out using genomic DNA as the template. TCRdb redid the calling of the reads with MiXCR, one entry per CDR3 protein. The data contain some 210,000 distinct CDR3 sequences, approximately 60% of them singletons. On this clonotype itself: Its antigen is unidentified.

V lost 3 bases, J lost 4 bases, and 8 bases stayed unmatched. The CDR3 consists of 15 residues. Germline V gene sequence: CDR1 DFQATT, CDR2 SNEGSKA (reference sequence). The sample comprised sorted CD4+, CD8+, or CD8+CD57+ T cells (not recorded which) from PBMCs. The TCR comes from a human donor in good health. This chain links TRBV20-1 with TRBJ2-1, with TRBD2 matching over 8 bases. The CDR3 sequence: CSASDSGGPYNEQFF. CDR3 coding DNA: TGCAGTGCTAGTGACAGCGGGGGACCTTACAATGAGCAGTTCTTC.